Listed below are T cell receptor beta chains from one sample, sequenced in a study of blood T cell repertoires in COVID-19. Sequencing used immunoSEQ multiplex PCR; TCRdb keeps in-frame clones, though not all of them. In the table there are under 15,000 clones, 88% of which are singletons. Material for sequencing was peripheral blood. These receptors all come from a human donor in a cohort sampled during active COVID-19. Each CDR3 is given without its conserved first and last residue. Each record gives: J gene, V gene, clone size, CDR3 length, CDR3 protein. A clone size is listed for some rows: how often the clone was seen (once, few, many), or a class if it is expanded.

TRBJ2-7	TRBV9	-	14	ASSVSSGGAVYEQY
TRBJ1-5	TRBV4-1	-	14	ASSQEGDRGSQPQH
TRBJ2-1	TRBV12-3/TRBV12-4	-	11	ASSLNRNNEQF
TRBJ1-1	TRBV23-1	-	11	ASSHTGCPEAF
TRBJ2-5	TRBV6-5	-	13	ASSYSSTGSETQY
TRBJ2-7	TRBV27	-	12	ATSPDRTYYEQY
TRBJ2-3	TRBV18	-	16	ASSPPPFSGYSTDTQY
TRBJ2-7	TRBV7-3	once	13	ASSFTSGGAYEQY
TRBJ1-3	TRBV10-1	once	10	ASRQGGNTIY
TRBJ2-5	TRBV5-1	-	12	ASSLRTGQETQY
TRBJ1-1	TRBV18	few	10	ASYNSRTEAF
TRBJ2-3	TRBV10-3	-	13	AISDGGGAENTQY